A selection of T cell receptor beta chains follows, all from one sample in a study of blood T cell repertoires in COVID-19. The protocol was immunoSEQ multiplex PCR, while the TCRdb copy is restricted to in-frame clones and leaves out a portion. The sample holds roughly 150,000 clones, around 90% seen once. Source material: peripheral blood. These receptors all come from an elderly woman with COVID-19, enrolled during active disease. Each CDR3 is given with its conserved first and last residue. A D gene is named only where the DNA matches it firmly. Only part of the rows carry a size: once, few, many, or a class if the clone is expanded.

d_call,j_call,v_call,clone_size,cdr3_nt,cdr3_aa
TRBD1,TRBJ1-5,TRBV4-3,NA,TGCGCCAGCAGCCCCGGGACAGGGGAACAGCCCCAGCATTTT,CASSPGTGEQPQHF
TRBD1,TRBJ1-1,TRBV19,NA,TGTGCCAGTAGTACCCGACAGGGGGCGAGGGACACTGAAGCTTTCTTT,CASSTRQGARDTEAFF
TRBD2,TRBJ2-3,TRBV9,NA,TGTGCCAGCAGCGTAGTAGGCTCCGGACTAGCGGGAGCTAGGGATACGCAGTATTTT,CASSVVGSGLAGARDTQYF
NA,TRBJ2-7,TRBV28,NA,TGTGCCAGCAGTCCACACGACGAGCAGTACTTC,CASSPHDEQYF
NA,TRBJ2-1,TRBV4-1,NA,TGCGCCAGCAGCCAAGATTTTGGGGCAGCGCAGTTCTTC,CASSQDFGAAQFF
NA,TRBJ2-5,TRBV28,once,TGTGCCAGCAGTACCCCGACGGGATACCAAGAGACCCAGTACTTC,CASSTPTGYQETQYF
NA,TRBJ2-1,TRBV21-1,NA,TGTGCCAGCATCTCCCACCCAGGAGGGACTAGCGGGAAACTCTGGACTGAGCAGTTCTTC,CASISHPGGTSGKLWTEQFF
NA,TRBJ1-6,TRBV9,NA,TGTGCCAGCAGCCGGCCGGGACTGTATTCACCCCTCCACTTT,CASSRPGLYSPLHF
NA,TRBJ2-1,TRBV6-2/TRBV6-3,NA,TGTGCCAGCAGCTCTCACTTAGGGGCGGGGACTTACAATGAGCAGTTCTTC,CASSSHLGAGTYNEQFF
TRBD1,TRBJ2-7,TRBV27,NA,TGTGCCAGCAGTGCGACAGGGGTAGCCTACGAGCAGTACTTC,CASSATGVAYEQYF
TRBD1,TRBJ1-5,TRBV28,NA,TGTGCCAGCAGTTATAGGACAGGGGGCATTCAGCCCCAGCATTTT,CASSYRTGGIQPQHF
TRBD1,TRBJ2-7,TRBV18,NA,TGTGCCAGCTCACTGGGGACAGGGGGCCAGAACGAGCAGTACTTC,CASSLGTGGQNEQYF
NA,TRBJ2-3,TRBV7-6,NA,TGTGCCAGCAGCTTACCGACCCGGACTAAAATCACAGATACGCAGTATTTT,CASSLPTRTKITDTQYF